These T cell receptor beta chains were read from a single sample in a study of blood T cell repertoires in COVID-19. The table came from immunoSEQ multiplex PCR; TCRdb's copy has only in-frame clones and leaves some out. The repertoire includes fewer than 100,000 clones, about 89% of them detected once, and 10% sits in the top ten. Sequencing was carried out using peripheral blood. Every receptor here comes from a man aged 50 or older with acute or convalescent COVID-19. Both conserved end residues are part of each CDR3. Fields, in order: CDR3 length, D gene, J gene, clone size, V gene, CDR3 DNA, CDR3 protein. D genes are given only for firm matches. Size values are once, few and many counts, or a class for expanded clones, and some rows have none.

len: 14
d_gene: -
j_gene: TRBJ2-7
abundance: few
v_gene: TRBV2
CDR3nt: TGTGCCAGCAGTGTGACAGCCAATACCTACGAGCAGTACTTC
CDR3aa: CASSVTANTYEQYF

len: 18
d_gene: TRBD2
j_gene: TRBJ2-7
abundance: -
v_gene: TRBV5-1
CDR3nt: TGCGCCAGCAGCTTGGCCTACGGGACTAGCGGTATAACCTACGAGCAGTACTTC
CDR3aa: CASSLAYGTSGITYEQYF

len: 15
d_gene: TRBD2
j_gene: TRBJ2-2
abundance: once
v_gene: TRBV3-1/TRBV3-2
CDR3nt: TGTGCCAGCAGTCCTAGCGGAACGAACACCGGGGAGCTGTTTTTT
CDR3aa: CASSPSGTNTGELFF

len: 16
d_gene: -
j_gene: TRBJ2-5
abundance: -
v_gene: TRBV11-2
CDR3nt: TGTGCCAGCAAGATGATCCGGGGAGGTTCCAGAGAGACCCAGTACTTC
CDR3aa: CASKMIRGGSRETQYF

len: 13
d_gene: -
j_gene: TRBJ1-2
abundance: -
v_gene: TRBV18
CDR3nt: TGTGCCAGCTCACCTCAGGAGGGCCATGGCTACACCTTC
CDR3aa: CASSPQEGHGYTF

len: 14
d_gene: -
j_gene: TRBJ2-2
abundance: -
v_gene: TRBV6-6
CDR3nt: TGTGCCAGCAGTTCTACCAGGGCTACCGGGGAGCTGTTTTTT
CDR3aa: CASSSTRATGELFF

len: 16
d_gene: -
j_gene: TRBJ2-3
abundance: -
v_gene: TRBV6-5
CDR3nt: TGTGCCAGCAGTTACCACCGCGGGACTAGCACAGATACGCAGTATTTT
CDR3aa: CASSYHRGTSTDTQYF

len: 16
d_gene: TRBD2
j_gene: TRBJ2-7
abundance: -
v_gene: TRBV5-1
CDR3nt: TGCGCCAGCAGCTTGGCCCCTAGCGGGAGAGGCTACGAGCAGTACTTC
CDR3aa: CASSLAPSGRGYEQYF

len: 14
d_gene: TRBD1
j_gene: TRBJ1-3
abundance: -
v_gene: TRBV29-1
CDR3nt: TGCAGCGTTAACAAACAGGGGGCCGGAAACACCATATATTTT
CDR3aa: CSVNKQGAGNTIYF

len: 13
d_gene: -
j_gene: TRBJ1-1
abundance: -
v_gene: TRBV15
CDR3nt: TGTGCCACCAGTAGACAGTTGAACACTGAAGCTTTCTTT
CDR3aa: CATSRQLNTEAFF

len: 13
d_gene: -
j_gene: TRBJ2-5
abundance: few
v_gene: TRBV11-3
CDR3nt: TGTGCCAGCAGCTTAGATAGTAAGGAGACCCAGTACTTC
CDR3aa: CASSLDSKETQYF

len: 16
d_gene: -
j_gene: TRBJ1-4
abundance: once
v_gene: TRBV21-1
CDR3nt: TGTGCCAGCAGCCGCCAGGGGACAGCAACTAATGAAAAACTGTTTTTT
CDR3aa: CASSRQGTATNEKLFF

len: 15
d_gene: TRBD1
j_gene: TRBJ1-2
abundance: once
v_gene: TRBV15
CDR3nt: TGTGCCACCAGCAGAGGGACAGGGGTGAACTATGGCTACACCTTC
CDR3aa: CATSRGTGVNYGYTF

len: 16
d_gene: TRBD1
j_gene: TRBJ1-1
abundance: once
v_gene: TRBV6-5
CDR3nt: TGTGCCAGCAGTTACTCGGGACAGGGCGTGAACACTGAAGCTTTCTTT
CDR3aa: CASSYSGQGVNTEAFF

len: 17
d_gene: TRBD2
j_gene: TRBJ2-7
abundance: many
v_gene: TRBV9
CDR3nt: TGTGCCAGCAGCGTAGGGACTAGCGGGAGTGTCGACTACGAGCAGTACTTC
CDR3aa: CASSVGTSGSVDYEQYF

len: 14
d_gene: -
j_gene: TRBJ1-1
abundance: -
v_gene: TRBV18
CDR3nt: TGTGCCAGCTCACCCAGGATGTTGAACACTGAAGCTTTCTTT
CDR3aa: CASSPRMLNTEAFF

len: 15
d_gene: -
j_gene: TRBJ2-5
abundance: -
v_gene: TRBV15
CDR3nt: TGTGCCACCTTAGAAAGGGGGGGGAACCAAGAGACCCAGTACTTC
CDR3aa: CATLERGGNQETQYF

len: 17
d_gene: -
j_gene: TRBJ2-3
abundance: -
v_gene: TRBV15
CDR3nt: TGTGCCACCAGCAGAGTCTCAATCATTCATACGAGTGATACGCAGTATTTT
CDR3aa: CATSRVSIIHTSDTQYF

len: 16
d_gene: TRBD1
j_gene: TRBJ1-2
abundance: once
v_gene: TRBV19
CDR3nt: TGTGCCAGTAGTATAATAGGAACAGGGGCTCACTATGGCTACACCTTC
CDR3aa: CASSIIGTGAHYGYTF

len: 16
d_gene: TRBD2
j_gene: TRBJ2-7
abundance: -
v_gene: TRBV19
CDR3nt: TGTGCCAGTCGTCCCTCGACTAGCGGGAGATCTGGGGAGCAGTACTTC
CDR3aa: CASRPSTSGRSGEQYF

len: 15
d_gene: -
j_gene: TRBJ2-5
abundance: -
v_gene: TRBV11-2
CDR3nt: TGTGCCAGCAGCTCCTCCGGGACTTACCAAGAGACCCAGTACTTC
CDR3aa: CASSSSGTYQETQYF

len: 15
d_gene: TRBD1
j_gene: TRBJ1-1
abundance: -
v_gene: TRBV6-5
CDR3nt: TGTGCCAGCACCCAATCCGGACAGGGACGCACTGAAGCTTTCTTT
CDR3aa: CASTQSGQGRTEAFF

len: 16
d_gene: TRBD1
j_gene: TRBJ1-2
abundance: -
v_gene: TRBV6-4
CDR3nt: TGTGCCAGCAGTGCGGTGCCGGGACAGGGGTCTCATGGCTACACCTTC
CDR3aa: CASSAVPGQGSHGYTF

len: 16
d_gene: -
j_gene: TRBJ1-5
abundance: -
v_gene: TRBV19
CDR3nt: TGTGCCAGTAGTATAGATCTTACAGGGAGAGCCCAGCCCCAGCATTTT
CDR3aa: CASSIDLTGRAQPQHF

len: 15
d_gene: TRBD1
j_gene: TRBJ1-2
abundance: -
v_gene: TRBV7-8
CDR3nt: TGTGCCAGCAGCTCCGGGTTGGGACAGGGGAACGGCTACACCTTC
CDR3aa: CASSSGLGQGNGYTF

len: 17
d_gene: TRBD2
j_gene: TRBJ2-2
abundance: -
v_gene: TRBV2
CDR3nt: TGTGCCAGCAAGGTCGATAGCGGGATGAGGAGGACCGGGGAGCTGTTTTTT
CDR3aa: CASKVDSGMRRTGELFF

len: 15
d_gene: -
j_gene: TRBJ1-1
abundance: -
v_gene: TRBV4-1
CDR3nt: TGCGCCAGCAGCCTTCCTAGAGGGGGGGGGCAAGAAGCTTTCTTT
CDR3aa: CASSLPRGGGQEAFF

len: 17
d_gene: -
j_gene: TRBJ1-5
abundance: -
v_gene: TRBV5-1
CDR3nt: TGCGCCAGCAGCTTCCCCTACCGACACGTTAGCAATCAGCCCCAGCATTTT
CDR3aa: CASSFPYRHVSNQPQHF

len: 13
d_gene: -
j_gene: TRBJ1-2
abundance: few
v_gene: TRBV18
CDR3nt: TGTGCCAGCTCACTAACCCCCACAGCGGACTACACCTTC
CDR3aa: CASSLTPTADYTF

len: 16
d_gene: TRBD1
j_gene: TRBJ1-6
abundance: once
v_gene: TRBV5-1
CDR3nt: TGCGCCAGCAGCCGTCGGACAGGGGAGGGTAATTCACCCCTCCACTTT
CDR3aa: CASSRRTGEGNSPLHF

len: 15
d_gene: -
j_gene: TRBJ1-5
abundance: -
v_gene: TRBV2
CDR3nt: TGTGCCAGCAGTGTGTCCAGGGGAGGCAATCAGCCCCAGCATTTT
CDR3aa: CASSVSRGGNQPQHF

len: 16
d_gene: -
j_gene: TRBJ2-3
abundance: once
v_gene: TRBV5-1
CDR3nt: TGCGCCAGCAGCTCCGGGAGTGTCCCCTCCGCAGATACGCAGTATTTT
CDR3aa: CASSSGSVPSADTQYF

len: 17
d_gene: TRBD1
j_gene: TRBJ1-5
abundance: -
v_gene: TRBV6-1
CDR3nt: TGTGCCAGCAGTGGGAGCTTAGGGGGCACGTTCAATCAGCCCCAGCATTTT
CDR3aa: CASSGSLGGTFNQPQHF

len: 17
d_gene: -
j_gene: TRBJ2-1
abundance: -
v_gene: TRBV5-6
CDR3nt: TGTGCCAGCAGCTTGGAGGTTGGGCGCGTTTCCTACAATGAGCAGTTCTTC
CDR3aa: CASSLEVGRVSYNEQFF

len: 14
d_gene: TRBD1
j_gene: TRBJ1-1
abundance: -
v_gene: TRBV2
CDR3nt: TGTGCCAGCAGACAGGGGCCGGCGAACACTGAAGCTTTCTTT
CDR3aa: CASRQGPANTEAFF

len: 12
d_gene: -
j_gene: TRBJ1-2
abundance: few
v_gene: TRBV12-3/TRBV12-4
CDR3nt: TGTGCCAGCAGCGACAGTGGCTATGGCTACACCTTC
CDR3aa: CASSDSGYGYTF

len: 15
d_gene: -
j_gene: TRBJ1-2
abundance: -
v_gene: TRBV28
CDR3nt: TGTGCCAGCAGTTTGGGGGGGCCCCTAAACTATGGCTACACCTTC
CDR3aa: CASSLGGPLNYGYTF

len: 15
d_gene: TRBD2
j_gene: TRBJ2-7
abundance: -
v_gene: TRBV6-6
CDR3nt: TGTGCCAGCAACAGACTAGCTTCCGTTTCCTACGAGCAGTACTTC
CDR3aa: CASNRLASVSYEQYF

len: 16
d_gene: -
j_gene: TRBJ2-1
abundance: -
v_gene: TRBV14
CDR3nt: TGTGCCAGCAGCCAAGATAGGGGTCAGTTCTACAATGAGCAGTTCTTC
CDR3aa: CASSQDRGQFYNEQFF

len: 18
d_gene: TRBD2
j_gene: TRBJ2-1
abundance: -
v_gene: TRBV19
CDR3nt: TGTGCCAGTAGTATTCCTACGGGCGGGAGGGCCCCACTGGGTGAGCAGTTCTTC
CDR3aa: CASSIPTGGRAPLGEQFF

len: 16
d_gene: TRBD1
j_gene: TRBJ2-5
abundance: -
v_gene: TRBV6-2/TRBV6-3
CDR3nt: TGTGCCAGCAGTTACTCCTCAGAGGACAGGGAAGAGACCCAGTACTTC
CDR3aa: CASSYSSEDREETQYF

len: 13
d_gene: -
j_gene: TRBJ2-2
abundance: -
v_gene: TRBV5-6
CDR3nt: TGTGCCAGCAGCTTTGGCTTTCCCGGGGAGCTGTTTTTT
CDR3aa: CASSFGFPGELFF

len: 13
d_gene: TRBD1
j_gene: TRBJ1-2
abundance: few
v_gene: TRBV12-3/TRBV12-4
CDR3nt: TGTGCCAGCAGGCGCGACAGGGCGGGTGGCTACACCTTC
CDR3aa: CASRRDRAGGYTF

len: 15
d_gene: -
j_gene: TRBJ1-3
abundance: once
v_gene: TRBV19
CDR3nt: TGTGCCAGTAGTATGAGTCCCGTCTCTGGAAACACCATATATTTT
CDR3aa: CASSMSPVSGNTIYF

len: 14
d_gene: TRBD1
j_gene: TRBJ1-1
abundance: -
v_gene: TRBV3-1/TRBV3-2
CDR3nt: TGTGCCAGCAGCACAAGACAGGGAAACACTGAAGCTTTCTTT
CDR3aa: CASSTRQGNTEAFF

len: 18
d_gene: -
j_gene: TRBJ2-2
abundance: few
v_gene: TRBV6-2/TRBV6-3
CDR3nt: TGTGCCAGCAGTACTCGCCCTGGACTGCTCGCGAACACCGGGGAGCTGTTTTTT
CDR3aa: CASSTRPGLLANTGELFF

len: 14
d_gene: -
j_gene: TRBJ2-7
abundance: -
v_gene: TRBV10-1
CDR3nt: TGCGCCAGCAGTCGCGCCGGACCCGCGATGGAGGAGTACTTC
CDR3aa: CASSRAGPAMEEYF

len: 13
d_gene: -
j_gene: TRBJ2-5
abundance: -
v_gene: TRBV11-2
CDR3nt: TGTGCCAGCAGCTGGGGGGTCCAAGAGACCCAGTACTTC
CDR3aa: CASSWGVQETQYF

len: 16
d_gene: -
j_gene: TRBJ2-1
abundance: -
v_gene: TRBV7-9
CDR3nt: TGTGCCAGCAGCTTAGAAAGTGGAGTCCAAGCTAGTGAGCAGTTCTTC
CDR3aa: CASSLESGVQASEQFF